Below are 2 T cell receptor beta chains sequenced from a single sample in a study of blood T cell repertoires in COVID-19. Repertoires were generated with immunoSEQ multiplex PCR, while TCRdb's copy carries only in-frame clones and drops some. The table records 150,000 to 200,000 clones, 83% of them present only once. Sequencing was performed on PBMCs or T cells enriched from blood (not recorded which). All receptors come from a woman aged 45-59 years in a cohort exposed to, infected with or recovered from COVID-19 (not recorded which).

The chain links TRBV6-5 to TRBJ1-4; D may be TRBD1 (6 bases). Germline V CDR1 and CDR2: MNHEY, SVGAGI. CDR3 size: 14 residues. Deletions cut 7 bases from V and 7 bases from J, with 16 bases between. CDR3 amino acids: CASKKGGDGEKLFF. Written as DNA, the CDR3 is TGTGCCAGCAAGAAGGGGGGGGATGGTGAAAAACTGTTTTTT.

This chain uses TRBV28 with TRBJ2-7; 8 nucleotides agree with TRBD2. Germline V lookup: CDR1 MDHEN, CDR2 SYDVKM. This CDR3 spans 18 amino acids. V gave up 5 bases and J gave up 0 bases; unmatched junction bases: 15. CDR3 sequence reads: CASSRSLSERGTSYEQYF. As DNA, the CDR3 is TGTGCCAGCAGTAGGTCGCTCAGTGAGCGGGGGACCTCCTACGAGCAGTACTTC. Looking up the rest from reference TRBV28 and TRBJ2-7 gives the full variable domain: DVKVTQSSRYLVKRTGEKVFLECVQDMDHENMFWYRQDPGLGLRLIYFSYDVKMKEKGDIPEGYSVSREKKERFSLILESASTNQTSMYLCASSRSLSERGTSYEQYFGPGTRLTVT.